This TCR beta chain was retrieved from a study of blood T cell repertoires in COVID-19. Turning to the study itself: From the United States, Italy and Spain came samples of acute and convalescent COVID-19. T cells, B-cell-depleted T cells, or PBMCs supplied cDNA or gDNA.

Repertoires were generated with immunoSEQ multiplex PCR, while TCRdb's copy carries only in-frame clones and drops some. Among about 140,000 clones listed, 81% were seen once. This CDR3 has 18 amino acids. Germline trimming cut 1 base from V and 5 bases from J; bases unmatched to any gene: 12. Germline V gene lookup returns CDR1 SGHTA and CDR2 FQGNSA. The clonotype originates from a human donor in a cohort sampled during active COVID-19. The sample comprised peripheral blood. The chain combines TRBV7-2 with TRBJ2-5; 11 bases fit TRBD2. In DNA, the CDR3 is TGTGCCAGCAGCTTAGGTGGTTTAGCGGGAGGGCGGGGGGAGACCCAGTACTTC. Its protein is CASSLGGLAGGRGETQYF.